This T cell receptor (beta chain) originates from a study of siplizumab effects on memory and regulatory T cells. Per sample, some 10^5 TCR templates were assayed. Profiled with immunoSEQ multiplex PCR; TCRdb holds only in-frame clones, not every one. The sample holds more than 70,000 clones, roughly 94% seen once. The ends lost 6 bases at V and 15 bases at J; junction bases unmatched: 7. This CDR3 has 11 amino acids. Germline V gene data show CDR1 as SNHLY and CDR2 as FYNNEI. The chain is built from TRBV2 and TRBJ2-1; 8 bases fit TRBD2. This sequence originates from a human donor in good health. Sequenced input: CD8+ T cells sorted from blood. CDR3 in amino acids: CASRFGRERFF. Here the CDR3 DNA reads TGTGCCAGCAGGTTCGGGAGGGAGAGGTTCTTC.